These 32 T cell receptor beta chains came from one sample sequenced in a study of beta chain features in type 1 diabetes. cDNA synthesis used the whole RNA isolate, giving expressed TCRB sequences. Sequenced by immunoSEQ multiplex PCR; TCRdb stores in-frame clones only, minus some. The table lists over 150,000 clones, about 13% of them singletons. Sequencing was carried out using central memory CD4+ T cells from blood. These receptors were taken from a woman aged 18-29 years in good health.

This clone was observed a handful of times. V and J are TRBV2 and TRBJ2-2; 12 bases are shared with TRBD2. J lost 2 bases, V lost 6 bases, and 4 bases had no gene match. Germline V gene sequence: CDR1 SNHLY, CDR2 FYNNEI. The CDR3 spans 16 residues. For the CDR3, the DNA is TGTGCCAGCAGAGTCGGACTAGCGGGAAACACCGGGGAGCTGTTTTTT. Protein: CASRVGLAGNTGELFF.

The chain couples TRBV6-6 to TRBJ2-7; the match to TRBD1 covers 9 bases. The CDR3 totals 14 residues. V gave up 6 bases and J gave up 5 bases; unmatched junction bases: 8. Germline V gives CDR1 MNHNY, CDR2 SVGAGI (reference sequence). The DNA for the CDR3 is TGTGCCAGCAGAAAAGGACAGGGGATCCACGAGCAGTACTTC. Amino acids: CASRKGQGIHEQYF.

This clone was seen a handful of times. This rearrangement joins TRBV7-9 to TRBJ1-5, with D possibly being TRBD1 (6 bases). V lost 2 bases and J 9 bases, leaving 14 bases between the germline ends. Germline-derived CDR1 and CDR2 are SEHNR and FQNEAQ (reference sequence). This CDR3 region has 14 residues. The CDR3 bases are TGTGCCAGCAGCTTAACTGCAGGGGCCACGCCCCAGCATTTT. Amino acid sequence: CASSLTAGATPQHF.

This clone was detected only a few times. The chain has TRBV5-1 and TRBJ1-2; D uncertain. CDR3 length equals 13 residues. Looked up from germline, CDR1 is SGHRS and CDR2 is YFSETQ. In nucleotides, the CDR3 is TGCGCTGAGGTAGCCCGGTTGGGTCTAGGCTACACCTTC. It specifies CAEVARLGLGYTF.

A few counts support this clone. The chain is built from TRBV2 and TRBJ1-2; no clear D gene. The germline CDR1 and CDR2 sequences are SNHLY and FYNNEI. Trimming took off 7 bases at V and 6 bases at J, with 9 bases between the two ends. This CDR3 contains 11 residues. The CDR3 reads CASTSGDGYTF. The CDR3 DNA sequence: TGTGCCAGCACCTCCGGGGATGGCTACACCTTC.

Worth noting for this clone: Different DNA sequences within this sample yield the same CDR3. The chain couples TRBV2 to TRBJ1-2, with D perhaps TRBD1 (5 bases). This CDR3 is 13 amino acids long. V was trimmed by 5 bases and J by 0 bases, leaving 7 bases between them. Germline CDR1 is SNHLY and CDR2 is FYNNEI. The CDR3 loop reads CASSRQTNYGYTF. The DNA for the CDR3 is TGTGCCAGCAGTCGACAGACTAACTATGGCTACACCTTC.

The CDR3 is CSVDGGAGGRNEQFF. The CDR3 DNA follows: TGCAGCGTTGATGGGGGCGCGGGAGGGAGAAATGAGCAGTTCTTC. This chain connects TRBV29-1 to TRBJ2-1, with 9 bases fitting TRBD2. The CDR3 is 15 residues long. The germline V gene encodes CDR1 SQVTM and CDR2 ANQGSEA. V shed 3 bases and J 7 bases; nucleotides not matched to a gene: 10.

Points on this clone: One junction end disagrees with the germline gene, perhaps due to a read error. The chain is built from TRBV7-7 and TRBJ2-1; possibly TRBD2 for D (5 bases). This CDR3 has 13 amino acids. Germline lookup yields CDR1 SSHAT and CDR2 FNYEAQ (reference sequence). CDR3 bases: TGTGCTAGCAGCGGCGGGCGAGACAATGAGCAGTTCTTC. It is translated as CASSGGRDNEQFF.

The chain has TRBV4-3 and TRBJ1-1, with D perhaps matching TRBD1 (5 bases). The length of the CDR3 is 13 residues. Germline V gives CDR1 LGHNA, CDR2 YSLEER. V was cut by 6 bases and J by 1 base, with 9 bases left in between. The CDR3 nucleotides are TGCGCCAGCAGACAGCAGGGGAACACTGAAGCTTTCTTT. This gives the protein CASRQQGNTEAFF.

The chain carries TRBV5-1 and TRBJ2-7, with 12 bases aligning to TRBD2. Germline lookup yields CDR1 SGHRS and CDR2 YFSETQ. V lost 2 bases and J lost 1; bases outside the gene matches: 4. This CDR3 has 16 residues. CDR3 nucleotide sequence: TGCGCCAGCAGCTTTAGACTAGCGGGAGAATCCTACGAGCAGTACTTC. This translates into CASSFRLAGESYEQYF.

This clone appeared a few times. The V call is TRBV2, the J call TRBJ2-7; 7 nucleotides align to TRBD1. The CDR3 is 14 residues long. In germline, CDR1 is SNHLY, CDR2 FYNNEI. V gave up 10 bases and J gave up 2 bases; unmatched junction bases: 11. The CDR3 DNA reads TGTGCCACGGCGCGTGGGACAGAGACCTACGAGCAGTACTTC. It encodes CATARGTETYEQYF.

This clone has a handful of counts. The chain employs TRBV5-1 and TRBJ2-4, with D possibly TRBD1 on 5 matching bases. The V and J ends lost 1 base and 0 bases respectively, with 11 bases between them. Germline CDR1 SGHRS, CDR2 YFSETQ. This CDR3 contains 16 residues. CDR3 region: CASSLQPGQAKNIQYF. The CDR3 coding sequence is TGCGCCAGCAGCTTGCAGCCAGGGCAAGCCAAAAACATTCAGTACTTC.

CDR3 loop: CSVEWQGASGYTF. As DNA, the CDR3 is TGCAGCGTTGAATGGCAGGGGGCGAGCGGCTACACCTTC. The chain joins TRBV29-1 to TRBJ1-2; 8 bases agree with TRBD1. The CDR3 covers 13 residues. CDR1 and CDR2 (germline): SQVTM, ANQGSEA. V dropped 2 bases and J dropped 8; count of bases not matched to a gene: 7.

This clone has a handful of counts. The chain links TRBV19 to TRBJ1-1, with D hard to call. The germline V gene has CDR1 LNHDA and CDR2 SQIVND (reference sequence). Trimming left V 7 bases short and J 0 bases short, with 12 bases between. The CDR3 extends over 14 amino acids. This chain's CDR3 is CASMHRLMNTEAFF. CDR3 DNA sequence: TGTGCCAGTATGCACAGATTGATGAACACTGAAGCTTTCTTT. Filled out from reference TRBV19 and TRBJ1-1, the complete variable domain reads DGGITQSPKYLFRKEGQNVTLSCEQNLNHDAMYWYRQDPGQGLRLIYYSQIVNDFQKGDIAEGYSVSREKKESFPLTVTSAQKNPTAFYLCASMHRLMNTEAFFGQGTRLTVV.

The V and J genes are TRBV2 and TRBJ2-4, with 10 bases matching TRBD2. The CDR3 loop spans 14 amino acids. Germline CDR1 is SNHLY and CDR2 is FYNNEI. The J segment lost 6 bases and the V segment lost 3 bases, leaving 2 bases of the junction unmatched. CDR3 residues: CASSESGGVNIQYF. CDR3 coding DNA: TGTGCCAGCAGTGAGAGCGGGGGGGTAAACATTCAGTACTTC.

This clone has just a few counts. The J gene is TRBJ2-4, the V gene TRBV19; 8 bases fit TRBD1. Germline values: CDR1 LNHDA, CDR2 SQIVND (reference sequence). The V and J ends lost 5 bases and 7 bases, in that order; junction bases with no gene match: 10. This CDR3 has 15 amino acids. This chain's CDR3 is CASSPGQGVWNIQYF. In nucleotides, the CDR3 is TGTGCCAGTAGTCCCGGACAGGGAGTTTGGAACATTCAGTACTTC.

This clone has only a few counts. This rearrangement joins TRBV5-4 to TRBJ2-7; 8 bases match TRBD2. The V and J ends lost 5 bases and 3 bases, in that order; junction bases with no gene match: 7. The CDR3 runs to 14 residues. CDR1 and CDR2 (germline): SGHNT, YYREEE (reference sequence). The chain's CDR3 is CASSPTSGHYEQYF. The CDR3 region has the DNA TGTGCCAGCAGTCCAACTAGCGGCCACTACGAGCAGTACTTC.

CDR3 bases: TGTGCCAGCAGTCGACAGGGGGCTAGGTATGGCTACACCTTC. The encoded protein is CASSRQGARYGYTF. V is TRBV6-5 and J is TRBJ1-2, with 10 bases lining up with TRBD1. This CDR3 contains 14 residues. Germline loops: CDR1 MNHEY, CDR2 SVGAGI. V shed 5 bases, J shed 5 bases, and the junction held 5 bases outside the gene matches.

A few counts support this clone. V usage is TRBV7-9 and J usage is TRBJ2-7; 7 bases line up with TRBD1. CDR1 and CDR2 from the germline V gene are SEHNR and FQNEAQ (reference sequence). V was clipped by 5 bases and J by 0 bases; unmatched bases: 13. This CDR3 region has 17 residues. DNA for the CDR3: TGTGCCAGCAGCGCCCGGGGAAGGACAGGCATCTCCTACGAGCAGTACTTC. Encoded protein: CASSARGRTGISYEQYF.

The V gene is TRBV30, the J gene TRBJ2-5; D may be TRBD1 (6 bases). From germline, CDR1 is GTSNPN and CDR2 SVGIG (reference sequence). V was cut by 3 bases and J by 7 bases, with 18 bases left in between. The CDR3 consists of 14 residues. DNA of the CDR3: TGTGCCTGGAGACTCCATGCAGGGGCCGGGACCCAGTACTTC. Amino acids: CAWRLHAGAGTQYF. Full variable domain (outside the CDR3, taken from reference TRBV30 and TRBJ2-5): SQTIHQWPATLVQPVGSPLSLECTVEGTSNPNLYWYRQAAGRGLQLLFYSVGIGQISSEVPQNLSASRPQDRQFILSSKKLLLSDSGFYLCAWRLHAGAGTQYFGPGTRLLVL.

As DNA, the CDR3 is TGCGCCAGCAGCCTAAAGCTAGCGGGAGCTCACGAGCAGTACTTC. This codes for CASSLKLAGAHEQYF. The chain employs TRBV4-3 and TRBJ2-7, with TRBD2 matching over 10 bases. Germline V gives CDR1 LGHNA, CDR2 YSLEER. V lost 4 bases and J lost 5; bases outside the gene matches: 8. The CDR3 runs 15 residues.

This clone was seen more than once but under ten times. V usage is TRBV11-2 and J usage is TRBJ1-5; 8 bases are a match to TRBD1. Trimming cost V 4 bases and J 7 bases; bases outside gene matches: 6. Germline loops: CDR1 SGHAT, CDR2 FQNNGV. The CDR3 covers 14 residues. CDR3 bases: TGTGCCAGCAGCTATGGACAGGGAGTACAGCCCCAGCATTTT. Amino acids: CASSYGQGVQPQHF. The full variable domain, its missing parts supplied by reference TRBV11-2 and TRBJ1-5, is EAGVAQSPRYKIIEKRQSVAFWCNPISGHATLYWYQQILGQGPKLLIQFQNNGVVDDSQLPKDRFSAERLKGVDSTLKIQPAKLEDSAVYLCASSYGQGVQPQHFGDGTRLSIL.

This clone has ten or more counts. The chain has TRBV4-2 and TRBJ2-1; 7 bases fit TRBD2. The germline V gene has CDR1 LGHNA and CDR2 YNFKEQ. V was clipped by 0 bases and J by 6 bases; unmatched bases: 14. The CDR3 totals 18 residues. The CDR3 sequence: CASSQDSARGTTVNEQFF. Written as DNA, the CDR3 is TGTGCCAGCAGCCAAGATAGTGCCCGCGGGACTACCGTCAATGAGCAGTTCTTC.

The V gene is TRBV11-2, the J gene TRBJ2-2; 7 bases fit TRBD1. Losses at the gene ends were 5 bases for V and 0 bases for J; bases not matched to a gene: 6. This CDR3 has 16 residues. Germline V CDR1 and CDR2: SGHAT, FQNNGV. CDR3 residues: CASSNTQGANTGELFF. The CDR3 nucleotides are TGTGCCAGCAGCAACACCCAGGGGGCGAACACCGGGGAGCTGTTTTTT.

This clone has only a few counts. The chain joins TRBV19 to TRBJ2-7; TRBD2 agrees at 8 bases. Germline V CDR1 and CDR2: LNHDA, SQIVND (reference sequence). This CDR3 is built from 15 residues. V was pared by 3 bases and J by 0 bases, with 4 bases of the junction left unmatched. The CDR3 region has the DNA TGTGCCAGTAGTATTAGTCTAGCGGGCTCCTACGAGCAGTACTTC. It is translated as CASSISLAGSYEQYF.

This chain joins TRBV5-4 and TRBJ2-3; 11 bases match TRBD2. Trimming took 2 bases from V and 4 from J; bases not matched to a gene: 15. Germline CDR1 is SGHNT and CDR2 is YYREEE (reference sequence). The CDR3 consists of 19 residues. CDR3 loop: CASSLKRSSGRFDPDTQYF. CDR3 DNA: TGTGCCAGCAGCTTAAAGAGGTCTAGCGGGAGGTTCGACCCAGATACGCAGTATTTT.

This clone occurred a few times. The chain recombines TRBV29-1 with TRBJ2-7; 10 nucleotides line up with TRBD2. The V and J ends lost 5 bases and 7 bases, in that order; junction bases with no gene match: 5. CDR1 and CDR2 (germline): SQVTM, ANQGSEA. CDR3 length: 12 amino acids. The CDR3 loop is CSVLAGGLEQYF. DNA for the CDR3: TGCAGCGTTTTAGCGGGAGGCTTAGAGCAGTACTTC.

This clone was found a few times. The chain uses TRBV11-2 and TRBJ2-1, with a tentative D call TRBD2 (6 bases). This CDR3 region has 14 residues. Deletions cut 5 bases from V and 9 bases from J, with 17 bases between. Per germline, CDR1 SGHAT and CDR2 FQNNGV. CDR3 sequence (DNA): TGTGCCAGCAGCCAAGGGAGGAGCTCGGGTGAGCAGTTCTTC. Translated: CASSQGRSSGEQFF.

This clone has a handful of counts. This sequence joins TRBV28 and TRBJ2-7; 10 nucleotides agree with TRBD2. V shed 3 bases, J shed 5 bases, and the junction held 7 bases outside the gene matches. CDR3 length: 15 residues. Germline V lookup: CDR1 MDHEN, CDR2 SYDVKM. CDR3 in DNA: TGTGCCAGCAGTTTCCTAGCGGGAGAGAAAAACGAGCAGTACTTC. Its translation: CASSFLAGEKNEQYF.

In its sample, this clone was seen many times. The rearrangement joins TRBV5-4 to TRBJ1-3, with 7 bases lining up with TRBD1. The CDR3 is 14 residues long. CDR1 is SGHNT, CDR2 YYREEE, per germline (reference sequence). With 4 bases clipped from V and 2 bases from J, the junction kept 3 bases outside the gene matches. The CDR3: CASSQGTAGNTIYF. CDR3 sequence (DNA): TGTGCCAGCAGCCAAGGGACAGCTGGAAACACCATATATTTT.

The chain carries TRBV30 and TRBJ1-2; a weak D match, TRBD1 (5 bases). CDR3 length: 14 residues. Germline lookup yields CDR1 GTSNPN and CDR2 SVGIG (reference sequence). The V end lost 5 bases, the J end lost 1 base, and 14 bases lay between the germline ends. CDR3 nucleotide sequence: TGTGCCTGGGTTTATAGTGGACATAACTATGGCTACACCTTC. Translating gives CAWVYSGHNYGYTF. The full variable domain, with the rest looked up from reference TRBV30 and TRBJ1-2, is SQTIHQWPATLVQPVGSPLSLECTVEGTSNPNLYWYRQAAGRGLQLLFYSVGIGQISSEVPQNLSASRPQDRQFILSSKKLLLSDSGFYLCAWVYSGHNYGYTFGSGTRLTVV.

This clone came up a few times. This sequence joins TRBV5-1 and TRBJ2-7; 8 bases match TRBD1. Losses at the gene ends were 1 base for V and 3 bases for J; bases not matched to a gene: 6. The CDR3 length is 15 residues. Germline V gene sequence: CDR1 SGHRS, CDR2 YFSETQ. CDR3 amino acids: CASSLSQGEYYEQYF. As DNA, the CDR3 is TGCGCCAGCAGCTTGTCACAGGGGGAGTACTACGAGCAGTACTTC.